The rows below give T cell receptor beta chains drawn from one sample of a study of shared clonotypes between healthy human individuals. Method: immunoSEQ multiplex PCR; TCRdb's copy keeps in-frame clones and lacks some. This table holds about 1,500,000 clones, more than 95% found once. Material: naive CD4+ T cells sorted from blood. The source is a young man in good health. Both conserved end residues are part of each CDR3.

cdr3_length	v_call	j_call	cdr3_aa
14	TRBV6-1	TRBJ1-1	CASSYLLMNTEAFF
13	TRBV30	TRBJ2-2	CAWSVRGTGELFF
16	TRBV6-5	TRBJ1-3	CASSYDGGLPGNTIYF
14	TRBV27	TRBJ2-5	CASSWGQGQETQYF
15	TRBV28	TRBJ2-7	CASSPRTSGSYEQYF
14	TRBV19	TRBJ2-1	CASSESTDSNEQFF
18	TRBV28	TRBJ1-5	CASSDPGQGFGGNQPQHF
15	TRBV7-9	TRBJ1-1	CASDPELAVNTEAFF
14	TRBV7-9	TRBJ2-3	CASSITGPADTQYF
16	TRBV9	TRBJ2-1	CASSVGTGGPYNEQFF
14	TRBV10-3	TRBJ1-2	CAISPDAGDYGYTF
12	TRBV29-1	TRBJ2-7	CSVDGTGDEQYF
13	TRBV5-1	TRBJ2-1	CASSLSKGIEQFF
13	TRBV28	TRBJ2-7	CASRRGALYEQYF
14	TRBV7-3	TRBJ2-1	CASSLILMGDEQFF
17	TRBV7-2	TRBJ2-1	CASSLVQGAPWPNEQFF
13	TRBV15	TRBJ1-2	CATSFGQDGGYTF
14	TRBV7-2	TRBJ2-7	CASSLAGSVYEQYF
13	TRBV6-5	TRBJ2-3	CASSYPGLAMQYF
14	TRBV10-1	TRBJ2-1	CASSETASYNEQFF
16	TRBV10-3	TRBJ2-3	CAISEAGGGGTDTQYF
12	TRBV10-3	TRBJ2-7	CATRALNYEQYF
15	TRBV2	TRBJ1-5	CASSDPTGWVQPQHF
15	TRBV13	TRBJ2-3	CASSSRLTSTDTQYF
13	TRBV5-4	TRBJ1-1	CASSGASYTEAFF
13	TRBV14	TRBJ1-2	CASSPGPAVGYTF
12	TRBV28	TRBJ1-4	CASSLGNEKLFF